The rows below give T cell receptor beta chains drawn from one sample of a study of T cell responses to AZD1222 COVID-19 vaccine. Using immunoSEQ multiplex PCR, the repertoire was profiled, and TCRdb retains in-frame clones only, with some absent. The data contain approximately 110,000 clones, 70% to 90% of them singletons. This material consisted of peripheral blood, taken 28 days after the second AZD1222 dose. These receptors came from an adult who received the AZD1222 COVID-19 vaccine. Both conserved end residues are part of each CDR3. The order of the fields is clone size, V gene, D gene, J gene, CDR3 DNA, CDR3 protein. The D gene is left open where the match is weak. Size is stated for part of the rows, as once, few or many counts, or as a class when the clone is expanded.

clone size: few; V gene: TRBV19; D gene: NA; J gene: TRBJ1-3; CDR3 DNA: TGTGCCAGTAGTATGACTATCTCTGGAAACACCATATATTTT; CDR3 protein: CASSMTISGNTIYF
clone size: NA; V gene: TRBV25-1; D gene: TRBD1; J gene: TRBJ1-6; CDR3 DNA: TGTGCCAGCAACACAGGGGGCTCATCACCCCTCCACTTT; CDR3 protein: CASNTGGSSPLHF
clone size: NA; V gene: TRBV19; D gene: NA; J gene: TRBJ2-5; CDR3 DNA: TGTGCCAGTAGTATAGGTGGCCCGGGGTGGGAGACCCAGTACTTC; CDR3 protein: CASSIGGPGWETQYF
clone size: NA; V gene: TRBV2; D gene: TRBD1; J gene: TRBJ2-7; CDR3 DNA: TGTGCCAGCAGTGAACTTAGAACGGGACAGGGGATTATCTTCTTGCACGAGCAGTACTTC; CDR3 protein: CASSELRTGQGIIFLHEQYF
clone size: NA; V gene: TRBV19; D gene: TRBD1; J gene: TRBJ1-1; CDR3 DNA: TGTGCCAGTAGTTTTTGGGGGGACAGCACTGAAGCTTTCTTT; CDR3 protein: CASSFWGDSTEAFF
clone size: NA; V gene: TRBV11-2; D gene: NA; J gene: TRBJ1-1; CDR3 DNA: TGTGCCAGCAGCTTAGGTGCAGCTATGAACACTGAAGCTTTCTTT; CDR3 protein: CASSLGAAMNTEAFF
clone size: NA; V gene: TRBV30; D gene: TRBD2; J gene: TRBJ2-1; CDR3 DNA: TGTGCCTGGGGGGGACTAGCGGATTACAATGAGCAGTTCTTC; CDR3 protein: CAWGGLADYNEQFF
clone size: NA; V gene: TRBV15; D gene: NA; J gene: TRBJ2-1; CDR3 DNA: TGTGCCACCAGCAGGGGTCGGGACCGTAACAATGAGCAGTTCTTC; CDR3 protein: CATSRGRDRNNEQFF
clone size: NA; V gene: TRBV24-1; D gene: NA; J gene: TRBJ2-1; CDR3 DNA: TGTGCCACCAGCCGGGCAGGGAGTAATGAGCAGTTCTTC; CDR3 protein: CATSRAGSNEQFF
clone size: NA; V gene: TRBV24-1; D gene: TRBD2; J gene: TRBJ2-5; CDR3 DNA: TGTGCCACCAGTGACTCCGCGACTAGCGGGAAAGAGACCCAGTACTTC; CDR3 protein: CATSDSATSGKETQYF
clone size: NA; V gene: TRBV5-5; D gene: NA; J gene: TRBJ2-7; CDR3 DNA: TGTGCCAGCAGCTTAACAGGGCTGGGCGAGCAGTACTTC; CDR3 protein: CASSLTGLGEQYF
clone size: once; V gene: TRBV2; D gene: TRBD1; J gene: TRBJ2-7; CDR3 DNA: TGTGCCAGCAGTCACACAGGGGATCGGCTCTACGAGCAGTACTTC; CDR3 protein: CASSHTGDRLYEQYF
clone size: once; V gene: TRBV5-1; D gene: NA; J gene: TRBJ2-7; CDR3 DNA: TGCGCCAGCAGTTGGACTGACCGCGAGCAGTACTTC; CDR3 protein: CASSWTDREQYF
clone size: NA; V gene: TRBV4-3; D gene: NA; J gene: TRBJ1-3; CDR3 DNA: TGCGCCAGCAGCCAAGGAGACAGGTCCCCGAGGGGAAACACCATATATTTT; CDR3 protein: CASSQGDRSPRGNTIYF
clone size: NA; V gene: TRBV28; D gene: TRBD2; J gene: TRBJ2-1; CDR3 DNA: TGTGCCAGCAGTTTAGCTAGCGGGAGGGCACCCCATGAGCAGTTCTTC; CDR3 protein: CASSLASGRAPHEQFF
clone size: NA; V gene: TRBV11-2; D gene: TRBD1; J gene: TRBJ2-1; CDR3 DNA: TGTGCCAGCAGCGAAGGGACAGGGGTGGGCTACAATGAGCAGTTCTTC; CDR3 protein: CASSEGTGVGYNEQFF
clone size: NA; V gene: TRBV5-4; D gene: TRBD1; J gene: TRBJ1-1; CDR3 DNA: TGTGCCAGCAGCAATCAGGGGGTGAACACTGAAGCTTTCTTT; CDR3 protein: CASSNQGVNTEAFF
clone size: NA; V gene: TRBV5-1; D gene: TRBD1; J gene: TRBJ2-7; CDR3 DNA: TGCGCCAGCAGCTCGGACAGGGGAGGGCTTCGCTACGAGCAGTACTTC; CDR3 protein: CASSSDRGGLRYEQYF
clone size: NA; V gene: TRBV19; D gene: NA; J gene: TRBJ1-3; CDR3 DNA: TGTGCCAGTAGTACAACAGGGACCTCTGGAAACACCATATATTTT; CDR3 protein: CASSTTGTSGNTIYF
clone size: once; V gene: TRBV6-5; D gene: NA; J gene: TRBJ1-2; CDR3 DNA: TGTGCCAACAACCCCCTCGGGGGGCTCTATGGCTACACCTTC; CDR3 protein: CANNPLGGLYGYTF
clone size: NA; V gene: TRBV4-1; D gene: TRBD1; J gene: TRBJ2-7; CDR3 DNA: TGCGCCAGCAGCCAAACACCCGGGACAGGACTTTTCGCGACCTACGAGCAGTACTTC; CDR3 protein: CASSQTPGTGLFATYEQYF
clone size: NA; V gene: TRBV2; D gene: TRBD1; J gene: TRBJ2-5; CDR3 DNA: TGTGCCAGCAGTGGACAGGGTGATAGGGAGACCCAGTACTTC; CDR3 protein: CASSGQGDRETQYF
clone size: NA; V gene: TRBV3-1/TRBV3-2; D gene: NA; J gene: TRBJ2-1; CDR3 DNA: TGTGCCAGCAGCCAGGGCCACTCCCGCTACAATGAGCAGTTCTTC; CDR3 protein: CASSQGHSRYNEQFF
clone size: NA; V gene: TRBV7-3; D gene: NA; J gene: TRBJ1-2; CDR3 DNA: TGTGCCAGCAGCTTAAACGGGCAGGGTATCTATGGCTACACCTTC; CDR3 protein: CASSLNGQGIYGYTF
clone size: NA; V gene: TRBV6-1; D gene: NA; J gene: TRBJ2-1; CDR3 DNA: TGTGCCAGCAGTGGAATCCCGGGAATGGAGCCGCCTGAGCAGTTCTTC; CDR3 protein: CASSGIPGMEPPEQFF
clone size: NA; V gene: TRBV2; D gene: NA; J gene: TRBJ2-3; CDR3 DNA: TGTGCCAGCTGTCCGGAAATCACAGATACGCAGTATTTT; CDR3 protein: CASCPEITDTQYF
clone size: NA; V gene: TRBV5-6; D gene: TRBD1; J gene: TRBJ2-7; CDR3 DNA: TGTGCCAGCAGCTTGCTGACAGGGGCACCTACGCGGGAGTACTTC; CDR3 protein: CASSLLTGAPTREYF
clone size: NA; V gene: TRBV28; D gene: TRBD2; J gene: TRBJ2-1; CDR3 DNA: TGTGCCAGCAGTTTGGGCTCCGGGACTAGCGGCTACTTCTACAATGAGCAGTTCTTC; CDR3 protein: CASSLGSGTSGYFYNEQFF
clone size: NA; V gene: TRBV27; D gene: NA; J gene: TRBJ1-1; CDR3 DNA: TGTGCCAGCCATAGACTGAACACTGAAGCTTTCTTT; CDR3 protein: CASHRLNTEAFF
clone size: NA; V gene: TRBV18; D gene: NA; J gene: TRBJ2-1; CDR3 DNA: TGTGCCAGCTCAAAAACGGAGGGCTTGCGTGAGCAGTTCTTC; CDR3 protein: CASSKTEGLREQFF
clone size: few; V gene: TRBV5-1; D gene: NA; J gene: TRBJ2-1; CDR3 DNA: TGCGCCAGCAGAGCTCCGAGCGCAAACAATGAGCAGTTCTTC; CDR3 protein: CASRAPSANNEQFF